The present T cell receptor beta chain was sequenced within a study of naive and memory T cell subsets. This clonotype was observed a single time. The V end was cut by 6 bases, the J end by 8 bases, with 13 bases between. Germline CDR1 and CDR2: MDHEN and SYDVKM. The CDR3 length is 13 residues. Four PCR rounds used nested alpha and beta constant region primers plus the SP2 primer. TCRdb fed the 5' RACE reads into MiXCR, producing one record per CDR3 protein. Of more than 60,000 distinct CDR3 sequences listed, more than 6% are singletons. An oligonucleotide containing a UMI was ligated to the 3' end of TCR cDNA. Whole blood, 2.5 ml, came from adult healthy volunteers. Unsorted total RNA, roughly 1 to 1000 ng, was DNase treated before reverse transcription.

The TCR comes from a female donor in good health. V and J are TRBV28 and TRBJ1-4, with D hard to call. The CDR3 is CASRTGRLEKLFF. The CDR3 DNA reads as TGTGCCAGCAGAACTGGACGTTTGGAAAAACTGTTTTTT.